Below, one TCR beta chain is given with its context. Its antigen target is currently unknown. No base quality information exists; no much larger clone differs at one position. The donors were healthy, HIV-negative adults who had no recently reported acute infections or vaccinations. Only Caucasian adults living in Nashville, Tennessee, USA were represented among the donors. CD4+ T cells were enriched by magnetic negative selection, after which naive cells were positively selected on CD45RA and the negative fraction was taken as the memory subset. Blood was collected by leukapheresis, and PBMCs were isolated by Ficoll-Histopaque density gradient centrifugation and then cryopreserved in liquid nitrogen vapor phase. Analytical flow cytometry was used to check the purity and quantity of each magnetically sorted T cell population. Each sorted fraction had its genomic DNA isolated and then quantified by UV absorbance on a Nanodrop 2000c.

This sample is drawn from a study of shared clonotypes between healthy human individuals (TCRdb year 2020). Regarding the study in general: A few men and a couple of women, aged 18 to 49 years, made up the cohort. For each donor, CD4 naive and CD4 memory were each run on three plates, CD8 naive on two plates, and CD8 memory on one plate. Blood TCR repertoires of five healthy adults were deeply sequenced to estimate repertoire size and the extent of clonotype sharing between individuals. Leukapheresis yielded between about 0.85 and 10 billion PBMCs per donor. Different laboratories and diverse techniques were used to prepare libraries and sequence TCR repertoires, to increase sequencing depth and limit assay-specific biases. What the study reported, not specific to this receptor: Only blood was sampled, and tissue TCR repertoires likely differ from those in blood. The genetic and exposure-history diversity represented was limited by the small number of donors. Rarefaction of sorted-subset datasets indicated incomplete sequencing despite the large sequencing depth. Larger estimated clonotype richness was generally found for naive subsets than for memory subsets. Based on pairwise subsampling, the degree of clonotype sharing among donors was expected to be affected by sequencing depth. When four donors were compared, the shared fraction of clonotypes was 5% to 6.5% for naive CD4, roughly 3.3% for naive CD8, 2.3% for memory CD4, and 0.4% for memory CD8. Clonotypes shared by all four sorted-subset donors showed higher generation probabilities than non-shared clonotypes.

A distance of 13 bases separates the germline ends of V and J, which lose 0 bases and 2 bases respectively. According to the germline V gene, CDR1 reads SGHRS and CDR2 reads YFSETQ. The CDR3 numbers 16 residues from cysteine through phenylalanine. Only CDR3 DNA is held: 48 bases, read in frame from base 1. TCR CDR3 regions were amplified from genomic DNA by multiplex PCR using the deep immunoSEQ assay. For each cell subset, the extracted genomic DNA was distributed evenly across all wells of several immunoSEQ 96-well plates, and each plate served as one replicate. For sorted subsets, approximately 0.2 ug of genomic DNA, equivalent to around 31,000 T cell genomes, went into each replicate PCR. Purified libraries were quantified with a Qubit 3.0 fluorometer, sized on a Bioanalyzer 2100, and re-quantified with the KAPA Library Quantification kit. A separate single-read 150-cycle Illumina NextSeq 550 flow cell was used to sequence each immunoSEQ 96-well plate. The original pipeline was this. Because the immunoSEQ output included only junctional sequences and no quality scores, the filtering could not be the same as the filtering used for full-length reads. To assign V/J genes and CDR3, sequences were annotated against IMGT germline references using PyIR, a Python wrapper for IgBLAST v1.9. Any read was removed if the V/J assignment was weak (E-value above 1e-6), the CDR3 was missing, or the read contained stop codons, out-of-frame junctions, or ambiguous translated residues. A V3J clonotype was defined by an identical inferred V gene, J gene, and CDR3 amino acid sequence. The percentage overlap between two repertoires was calculated by dividing the number of shared unique clonotypes by the size of the smaller repertoire. Repertoire richness was assessed with RTK rarefaction, the Chao1 estimator, and Recon v2.1 estimates of unobserved clonotypes. Generation probabilities were computed with OLGA for all TCRbeta clonotypes obtained by the gDNA method from several donors. What TCRdb holds here is the immuneACCESS table cut down to in-frame rearrangements. Part of the clones is not present; checked against another copy, under half of the missing clones reflect an unresolved V gene, and the others are unexplained. That table is the source of V, J and clone size, and D and trimming were worked out from the DNA. For this sample the table gives approximately 500,000 clones, of which 90% to 96% were detected only once. Roughly 0.06% of the sample is in the top ten clones.

This TCR came from a young woman in good health. The sample consisted of naive CD4+ T cells sorted from blood. Read against the paper, the sample's cell subset or site label means: CD45RA+ positively selected. The receptor chain draws on TRBV5-1 and TRBJ2-3; the D gene assignment is ambiguous. The CDR3 corresponds to CASSLDPLSPTDTQYF. The nucleotide sequence reads as follows: TGCGCCAGCAGCTTGGATCCCTTGAGCCCCACAGATACGCAGTATTTT.